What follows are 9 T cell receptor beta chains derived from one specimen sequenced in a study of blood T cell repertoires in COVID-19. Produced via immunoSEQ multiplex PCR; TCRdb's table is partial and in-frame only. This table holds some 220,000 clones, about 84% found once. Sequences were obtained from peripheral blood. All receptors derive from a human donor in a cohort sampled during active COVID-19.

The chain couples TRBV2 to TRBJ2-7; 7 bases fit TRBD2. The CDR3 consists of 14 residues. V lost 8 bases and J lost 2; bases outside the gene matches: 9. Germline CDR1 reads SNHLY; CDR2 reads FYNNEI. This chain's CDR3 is CASGSGGLAYEQYF. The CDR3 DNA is TGTGCCAGCGGTTCAGGAGGACTAGCCTACGAGCAGTACTTC.

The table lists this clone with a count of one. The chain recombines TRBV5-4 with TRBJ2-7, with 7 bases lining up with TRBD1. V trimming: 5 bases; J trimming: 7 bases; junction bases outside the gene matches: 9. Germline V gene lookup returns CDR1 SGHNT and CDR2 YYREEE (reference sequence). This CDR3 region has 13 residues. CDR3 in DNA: TGTGCCAGCAGTCCTGGACAGGCGAGGGAGCAGTACTTC. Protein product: CASSPGQAREQYF.

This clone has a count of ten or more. The CDR3 loop reads CASTRDRANSPLHF. In nucleotides, the CDR3 is TGTGCCAGCACCAGGGACAGGGCTAATTCACCCCTCCACTTT. The rearrangement joins TRBV2 to TRBJ1-6, with 9 positions matching TRBD1. CDR1 and CDR2 from the germline V gene are SNHLY and FYNNEI. There are 14 residues in the CDR3. Unmatched junction bases numbered 4, after V lost 7 bases and J lost 6 bases.

CDR3 bases: TGCGCCAGCAGAACTACAGGGATCGACACTGAAGCTTTCTTT. Translation gives CASRTTGIDTEAFF. The chain recombines TRBV5-1 with TRBJ1-1; a possible D gene is TRBD1 (6 bases). Germline V lookup: CDR1 SGHRS, CDR2 YFSETQ. V lost 5 bases, J lost 3 bases, and 14 bases lay in between. The CDR3 spans 14 residues.

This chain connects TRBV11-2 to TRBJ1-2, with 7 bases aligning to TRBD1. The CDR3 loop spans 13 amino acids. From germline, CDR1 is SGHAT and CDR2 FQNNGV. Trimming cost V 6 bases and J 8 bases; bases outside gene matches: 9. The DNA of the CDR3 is TGTGCCAGCAGAGAAGACAGGGTTTGGGGCTACACCTTC. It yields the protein CASREDRVWGYTF. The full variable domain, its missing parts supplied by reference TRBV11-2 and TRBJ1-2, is EAGVAQSPRYKIIEKRQSVAFWCNPISGHATLYWYQQILGQGPKLLIQFQNNGVVDDSQLPKDRFSAERLKGVDSTLKIQPAKLEDSAVYLCASREDRVWGYTFGSGTRLTVV.

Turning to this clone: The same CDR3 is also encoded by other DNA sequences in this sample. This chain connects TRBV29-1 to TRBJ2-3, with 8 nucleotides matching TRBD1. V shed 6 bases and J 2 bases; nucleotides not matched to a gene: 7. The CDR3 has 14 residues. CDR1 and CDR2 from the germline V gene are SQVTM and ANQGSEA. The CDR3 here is CSVSGTGSTDTQYF. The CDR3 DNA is TGCAGCGTATCCGGGACAGGCTCCACAGATACGCAGTATTTT.

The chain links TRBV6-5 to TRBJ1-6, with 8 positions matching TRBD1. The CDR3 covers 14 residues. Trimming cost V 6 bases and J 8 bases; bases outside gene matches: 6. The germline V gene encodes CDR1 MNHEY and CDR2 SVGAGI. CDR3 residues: CASRRQGRHSPLHF. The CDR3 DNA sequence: TGTGCCAGCAGGAGACAGGGGCGGCATTCACCCCTCCACTTT.

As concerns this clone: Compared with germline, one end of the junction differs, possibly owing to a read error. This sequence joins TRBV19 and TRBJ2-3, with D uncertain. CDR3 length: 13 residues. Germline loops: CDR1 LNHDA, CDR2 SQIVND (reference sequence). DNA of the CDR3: TGTGCCAGTAGTATAGGTGCCACATATACGCAGTATTTT. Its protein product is CASSIGATYTQYF.

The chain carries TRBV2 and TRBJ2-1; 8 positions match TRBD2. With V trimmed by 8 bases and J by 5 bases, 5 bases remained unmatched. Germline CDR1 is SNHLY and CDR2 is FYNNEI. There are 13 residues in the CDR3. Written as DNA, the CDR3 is TGTGCCAGCCAGACTAGCGTGAACAATGAGCAGTTCTTC. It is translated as CASQTSVNNEQFF.